The sequence of this T cell receptor beta chain was determined in a study of T cell repertoires in cytomegalovirus infection. CDR3 length: 16 amino acids. The germline V gene has CDR1 SGHKS and CDR2 YYEKEE (reference sequence). The junction had 9 bases not matched to a gene; V was cut back by 1 base and J by 6 bases. TCRdb re-called the reads through MiXCR, storing one row per CDR3 protein. The sample includes roughly 760,000 distinct CDR3 sequences, about a third seen only once; the top ten take under 3.5%. The receptor was isolated from a human donor in good health (CMV status not recorded). Some clones in this sample may be carry-over from other donors' samples. Sequenced: PBMCs. This chain uses TRBV5-5 with TRBJ1-5, with 8 bases fitting TRBD1. The CDR3 DNA sequence: TGTGCCAGCAGCTTGATGGACAGGGTGGGGCGTCAGCCCCAGCATTTT. This codes for CASSLMDRVGRQPQHF.